This T cell receptor beta chain was sequenced in a study of T-cell reconstitution after alpha-beta-depleted transplantation in children. Details on this clonotype: One end of the junction fails to match germline, which may point to a read error.

This sample's TCRbeta library carried unique molecular identifier barcodes. TCRdb fed the PCR reads into MiXCR, producing one record per CDR3 protein. The table lists about 540,000 distinct CDR3 sequences, approximately 20% of them singletons. The starting material was PBMCs from the stem cell graft donor, obtained from the stem cell graft. The TCR comes from a human donor who donated a stem cell graft to a child with acute lymphoblastic leukemia.

The CDR3 is CGSSLELAGTPDTQYF. In DNA, the CDR3 is TGTGGCAGCAGCTTAGAGCTAGCGGGGACCCCCGATACGCAGTATTTT. The chain has TRBV7-2 and TRBJ2-3; 9 nucleotides agree with TRBD2. This CDR3 is 16 amino acids long. The germline V gene has CDR1 SGHTA and CDR2 FQGNSA. Filled out from reference TRBV7-2 and TRBJ2-3, the complete variable domain reads GAGVSQSPSNKVTEKGKDVELRCDPISGHTALYWYRQSLGQGLEFLIYFQGNSAPDKSGLPSDRFSAERTGGSVSTLTIQRTQQEDSAVYLCGSSLELAGTPDTQYFGPGTRLTVL.